This TCR beta chain was sequenced in a study of T cell repertoires in cytomegalovirus infection. Via MiXCR, TCRdb re-called the reads, giving one row per CDR3 protein. The table includes approximately 910,000 distinct CDR3 sequences, 31% detected once. Regarding this clonotype: What it binds is not known.

The CDR3 runs to 15 residues. The V and J ends lost 10 bases and 2 bases respectively, with 18 bases between them. Germline CDR1 is ENHRY and CDR2 is SYGVKD. Material: cultured CD8+ T cells from PBMCs, obtained from culture after CMV antigen stimulation. This TCR was sampled from a human donor in good health (CMV status not recorded). Some clones in this sample may be carry-over from other donors' samples. The chain employs TRBV10-3 and TRBJ1-5; D remains ambiguous. In nucleotides, the CDR3 is TGTGCCAGCCGGGAGGGCCTTAGGGGCAATCAGCCCCAGCATTTT. Its protein is CASREGLRGNQPQHF.